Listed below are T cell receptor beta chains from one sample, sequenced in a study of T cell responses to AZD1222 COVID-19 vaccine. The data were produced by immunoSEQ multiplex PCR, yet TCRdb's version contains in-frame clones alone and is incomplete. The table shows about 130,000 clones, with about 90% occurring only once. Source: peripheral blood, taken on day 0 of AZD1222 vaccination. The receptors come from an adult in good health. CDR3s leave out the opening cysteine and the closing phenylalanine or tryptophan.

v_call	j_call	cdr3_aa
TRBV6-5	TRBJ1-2	ASSWSRAGSGYT
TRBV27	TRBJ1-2	ASRSLNYGYT
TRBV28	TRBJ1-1	ASSLRNRVVFVEAF
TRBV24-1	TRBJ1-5	ATSDLDGCNQPQH
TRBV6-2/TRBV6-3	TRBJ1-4	ASSYSQGAREKLF
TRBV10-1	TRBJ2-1	ASSEARYNEQF
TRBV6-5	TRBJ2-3	ASRDRSTDTQY
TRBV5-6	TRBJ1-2	ASDRGGDGYT
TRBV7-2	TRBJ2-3	ASSLPGAPDTQY
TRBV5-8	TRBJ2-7	ASSLVLAFYEQY
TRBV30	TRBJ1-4	AAAFRDRDEKLF
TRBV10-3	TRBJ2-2	AIRLRTGNTGELF
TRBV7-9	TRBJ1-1	ASSPTLGGNLMNTEAF
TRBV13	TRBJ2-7	ASSSPIPTGSYEQY
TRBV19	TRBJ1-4	ASRIQGLGGTNEKLF
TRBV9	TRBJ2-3	ASSYSGLYTDTQY
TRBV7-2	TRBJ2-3	ASSSSRGYTDTQY
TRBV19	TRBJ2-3	ASISPGLGTDTQY
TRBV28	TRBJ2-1	ASSSGREGEQF
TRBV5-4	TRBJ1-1	ASSLAGINTEAF
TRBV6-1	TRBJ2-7	ASSEGVFEQY
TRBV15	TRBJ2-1	ATSRDGSGVYNEQF
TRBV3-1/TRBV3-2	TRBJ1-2	ASSPQGIAGDGYT
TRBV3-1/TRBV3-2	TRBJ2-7	ASSQADGYEQY
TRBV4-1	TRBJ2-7	ASSQVSGGREQY
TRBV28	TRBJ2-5	ASNIGLAGFGKETQY
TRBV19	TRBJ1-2	ASSLTVGQHGYT
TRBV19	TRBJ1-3	ASSTQGALGGNTIY
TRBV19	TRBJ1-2	ASSATGNYGYT
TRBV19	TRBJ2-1	ASNGRGYYEQF
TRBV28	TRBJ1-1	ASSLSQGWAGKGTEAF
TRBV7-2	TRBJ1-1	ASSLGPTEAF
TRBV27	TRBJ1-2	ASSLRVPPDGYT
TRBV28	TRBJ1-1	ASRRQVGGTEAF
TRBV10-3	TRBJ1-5	AIRGTGEDQPQH
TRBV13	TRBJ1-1	ASSLAPMTEAF
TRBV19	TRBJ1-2	ASSIDRWGNYGYT
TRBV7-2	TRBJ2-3	ASSLSRDGDTQY
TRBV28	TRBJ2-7	ASSSTGLAGRDEQY
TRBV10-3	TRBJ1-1	AISESFRGTEAF
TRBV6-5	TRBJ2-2	ASSYPKVGGELF
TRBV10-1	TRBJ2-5	ASSRSGAAETQY
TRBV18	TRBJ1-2	ASSPPDRGLRDYGYT
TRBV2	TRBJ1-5	ASSGGSNQPQH
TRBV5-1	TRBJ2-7	ASSLAAAGRREQY
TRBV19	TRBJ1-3	ASSIYGLSSGNTIY
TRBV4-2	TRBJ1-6	ASSQDRAGYSYNSPLH
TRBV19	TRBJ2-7	ASSTRQGAYEQY
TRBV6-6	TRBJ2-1	ASSYSTIVRRNEQF
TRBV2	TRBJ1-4	ASRRTGDEKLF